The 2 T cell receptor beta chains given below trace back to one sample, sequenced in a study of pediatric ulcerative colitis. TCRdb's copy holds only in-frame clones and misses some; the assay was immunoSEQ multiplex PCR. Of about 64,000 clones in the sample, around 80% were seen once. The sequencing input was blood. These receptors all stem from a boy younger than 18 with moderate ulcerative colitis.

This clone was detected once. The chain combines TRBV5-4 with TRBJ1-1; D is possibly TRBD1 (5 bases). The germline V and J ends were trimmed by 0 bases and 7 bases, with 13 bases remaining between them. This CDR3 spans 14 amino acids. The germline gives CDR1 SGHNT, CDR2 YYREEE (reference sequence). The CDR3 spells CASSLEAFGGEAFF. The CDR3 DNA is TGTGCCAGCAGCTTGGAGGCATTCGGGGGTGAAGCTTTCTTT.

The chain recombines TRBV5-1 with TRBJ2-1, with 11 nucleotides matching TRBD2. CDR1 is SGHRS, CDR2 YFSETQ, per germline. The ends lost 0 bases at V and 8 bases at J; junction bases unmatched: 7. The CDR3 has 16 amino acids. DNA of the CDR3: TGCGCCAGCAGCTTGGGACTAGCGGGACGTCGCGATGAGCAGTTCTTC. As protein: CASSLGLAGRRDEQFF.